A selection of T cell receptor beta chains follows, all from one sample in a study of blood T cell repertoires in COVID-19. Generated by immunoSEQ multiplex PCR, the TCRdb table keeps only in-frame clones and is missing some. Of about 250,000 clones in the sample, around 90% were seen once. Sequencing used peripheral blood. The receptors derive from a middle-aged woman who had recovered from COVID-19. Both conserved end residues are part of each CDR3. D genes are given only for firm matches.

TRBJ1-3,TRBV13,.,CASSHEGSGNTIYF
TRBJ2-7,TRBV7-2,.,CASSLARHSYEQYF
TRBJ2-1,TRBV19,.,CASSIGAGPYNEQFF
TRBJ2-1,TRBV3-1/TRBV3-2,TRBD2,CASSQGTSGNSYNEQFF
TRBJ2-7,TRBV7-9,TRBD2,CASSHRTSGAYEQYF
TRBJ2-4,TRBV3-1/TRBV3-2,TRBD2,CASSPRTSGRNIQYF
TRBJ1-1,TRBV7-3,.,CASSPGGRAFF
TRBJ1-1,TRBV15,.,CATSSSRGAEAFF
TRBJ2-1,TRBV25-1,TRBD2,CASRGGSTYNEQFF
TRBJ2-7,TRBV27,.,CASSLSNRGYEQYF
TRBJ2-1,TRBV7-3,.,CASSQGLAPNNEQFF
TRBJ1-5,TRBV10-3,.,CAISDGPRGEPQHF
TRBJ2-5,TRBV7-6,TRBD2,CASSPHGPTSGRALEVTQYF
TRBJ1-1,TRBV6-5,.,CASWGPGQPTEAFF
TRBJ1-4,TRBV7-2,TRBD1,CASSPQGWGREKLFF
TRBJ1-4,TRBV11-2,TRBD1,CASSPGGAEKLFF
TRBJ2-7,TRBV29-1,.,CSARDTSSYEQYF
TRBJ2-7,TRBV7-9,.,CASSLGWAGTGEQYF
TRBJ1-2,TRBV12-5,.,CASGLVGGRGGYGYTF
TRBJ1-5,TRBV7-9,.,CASSRHAWGNQPQHF
TRBJ2-7,TRBV3-1/TRBV3-2,.,CASSQDWPDSLYEQYF
TRBJ1-2,TRBV18,TRBD1,CASWGTGGAYGYTF
TRBJ2-1,TRBV7-3,TRBD2,CASSRLAGGKYNEQFF
TRBJ1-2,TRBV19,.,CASSGYDHIPYGYTF
TRBJ1-4,TRBV6-4,TRBD1,CASSESLRGPEVAEKLFF
TRBJ1-3,TRBV25-1,.,CASSAPGYSGNTIYF
TRBJ1-1,TRBV29-1,.,CSVVWRRVDTEAFF
TRBJ1-2,TRBV19,.,CASSMMEWGYTF
TRBJ2-7,TRBV7-3,TRBD2,CASSLNGLAGGDEQYF